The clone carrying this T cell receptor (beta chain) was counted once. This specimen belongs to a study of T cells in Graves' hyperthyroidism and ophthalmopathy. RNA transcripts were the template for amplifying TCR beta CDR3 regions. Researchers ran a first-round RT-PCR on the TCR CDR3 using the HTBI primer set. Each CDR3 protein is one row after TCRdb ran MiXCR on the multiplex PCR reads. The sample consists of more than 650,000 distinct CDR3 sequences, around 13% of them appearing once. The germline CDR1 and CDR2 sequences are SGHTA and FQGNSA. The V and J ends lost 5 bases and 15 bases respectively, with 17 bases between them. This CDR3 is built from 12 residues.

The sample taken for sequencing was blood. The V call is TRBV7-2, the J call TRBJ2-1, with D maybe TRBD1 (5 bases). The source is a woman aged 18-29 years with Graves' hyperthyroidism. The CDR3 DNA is TGTGCCAGCAGCCAAGAATCCACGGACACGTTCTTC. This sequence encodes CASSQESTDTFF.